What follows is one T cell receptor (beta chain) and its context. Its antigen specificity is not known. No per-base quality is available; no much larger clone lies one base away. The data are from a study of follicular helper T cells after annual influenza vaccination (dated by TCRdb to the late 2010s). For the study in its entirety: Blood was collected on days 0, 7 and 28 after each seasonal influenza vaccination. To look at recall of cTfh clones, some subjects were tracked through successive annual vaccinations covering the 2013-2014, 2014-2015 and 2015-2016 seasons. One week after vaccination, a second recruited cohort of about eleven subjects (Table S1) displayed a similar ICOS+CD38+ cTfh response. Multi-year samples were available for six subjects, with four spanning two vaccination seasons and two spanning three seasons. The 2015 samples were processed right after collection, while the 2013-2014 samples were cryopreserved.

The sample's time point, from its label and the paper: 2015-2016 season, 7 days after influenza vaccination. Adults were given seasonal inactivated influenza vaccine (Fluvarix), and sorted blood CD4 subsets were followed by TCRB sequencing before and after vaccination. To be eligible, subjects had to live in the community and must not have received influenza vaccine in the previous 6 months. Subjects were excluded for influenza vaccine contraindications, substance abuse, HIV/AIDS, active malignancy, immunomodulatory medication, or active illness such as respiratory infection. At each time point, somewhere between 40 and 100 mL of blood was taken. Circulating Tfh were defined as non-naive CD4+CXCR5+PD-1+ cells and sorted into ICOS+CD38+ and ICOS-CD38- fractions. PBMC were isolated using Ficoll-Paque PLUS or SepMate separation. Cell subsets were sorted from PBMC on a BD FACS Aria before DNA extraction.

There are 12 amino acids in the CDR3, from cysteine to phenylalanine inclusive. Left in the record is the CDR3 DNA by itself, 36 bases read in frame from the first base. V is clipped by 6 bases and J by 8 bases, and the sequence between their germline boundaries is 13 bases long. CDR1 and CDR2 (SNHLY, FYNNEI) derive from the germline V gene. The library came from the immunoSEQ multiplex PCR assay. Adaptive Biotechnologies handled the TCRB amplification, library preparation, sequencing and preliminary bioinformatics at Survey level resolution. For TCRB sequencing, genomic DNA from the sorted cTfh populations was amplified by multiplex PCR. On the authors' methods: In R, clonality was calculated as 1 minus the normalized Shannon entropy, and the Gini index was computed using the R package ineq. Overlap score was defined as the summed counts of shared sequences divided by the total counts of all sequences in both compared samples. Significance of shared clonotypes was assessed by Fisher's exact test, with a theoretical repertoire of 10^7 TCRB sequences assumed. Sourced from immuneACCESS, this table was stored by TCRdb with only in-frame sequences that have V and J called. A share of the clones is absent; for the studies checked, an unresolved V gene accounts for under half, and the remainder has no known explanation. V and J calls and clone size are given by that table; D and trimming were obtained from the DNA. A total of thousands of clones appear in this sample, over 80% of them only once. The ten largest clonotypes hold approximately 1.1% of the sample.

Study-wide findings and limitations: ICOS+CD38+ cTfh clonality correlated with the frequency of that population, and its change correlated with the change in circulating plasmablast frequency. Because only about 9.5-22% of the analyzed cells gave productive TCRB sequences, there was no way to sample rare clonotypes. With successive annual vaccinations, a recurrent oligoclonal ICOS+CD38+ cTfh response was recalled, and this response contained tetramer and AIM influenza-specific clonotypes. Day 7 ICOS+CD38+ clones were most often found later in ICOS-CD38- cTfh, suggesting that subset may serve as a memory reservoir.

The TCR sequence derives from an adult who received the influenza vaccine. Source: CXCR5+ CD38- circulating T follicular helper cells from blood, taken 7 days after influenza vaccination. Sample cell subset or site, as interpreted from the label and publication: circulating Tfh, non-naive CD4+CXCR5+PD-1+ (ICOS+CD38+ or ICOS-CD38-). The rearrangement joined TRBV2 to TRBJ1-2; tentative D gene TRBD1, with 5 bases matching. The DNA sequence is TGTGCCAGCAGCGGAGACAGAGGCGGCTACACCTTC. Its protein product is CASSGDRGGYTF. Here the CDR3 is joined to the reference TRBV2 and TRBJ1-2 genes, and the full variable domain is: EPEVTQTPSHQVTQMGQEVILRCVPISNHLYFYWYRQILGQKVEFLVSFYNNEISEKSEIFDDQFSVERPDGSNFTLKIRSTKLEDSAMYFCASSGDRGGYTFGSGTRLTVV.